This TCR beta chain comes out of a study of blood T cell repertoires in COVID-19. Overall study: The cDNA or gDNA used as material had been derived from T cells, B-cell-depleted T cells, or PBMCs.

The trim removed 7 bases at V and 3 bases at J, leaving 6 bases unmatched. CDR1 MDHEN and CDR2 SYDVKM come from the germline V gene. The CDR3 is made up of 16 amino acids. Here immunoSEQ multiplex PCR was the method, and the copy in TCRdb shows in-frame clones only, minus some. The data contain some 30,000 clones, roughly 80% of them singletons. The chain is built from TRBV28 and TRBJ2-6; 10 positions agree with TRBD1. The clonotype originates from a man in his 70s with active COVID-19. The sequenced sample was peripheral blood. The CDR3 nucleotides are TGTGCCAGCATGGGACAGGGGCTGAGTGGGGCCAACGTCCTGACTTTC. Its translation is CASMGQGLSGANVLTF.